This T cell receptor beta chain derives from a study of blood T cell repertoires in COVID-19. Original processing methods: For nucleated cells, counts were estimated from reference gene primer amplification. Clones were read by immunoSEQ multiplex PCR, and TCRdb kept only the in-frame ones, dropping some. From that table come the V and J calls and clone size; the DNA was used to work out D and trimming. This table has about 180,000 clones, roughly 86% appearing once. Between the trimmed V and J ends, which lost 1 base and 0 bases, there was a span of 14 bases. CDR1 and CDR2 from the germline V gene are SGHTS and YDEGEE. There are 17 residues in the CDR3. Those enrolled, adults aged roughly 18 to 89 years, came from roughly 23 US areas. Participants reported their clinical history, and cohort assignment relied on those reports.

The source is a woman aged 25 to 45 who had recovered from COVID-19. V is TRBV5-8 and J is TRBJ2-1; D perhaps matches TRBD2 (6 bases). The sample was PBMCs or T cells enriched from blood (not recorded which). CDR3 loop: CASSLRLGGVSYNEQFF. The DNA of the CDR3 is TGTGCCAGCAGCTTGCGGTTGGGGGGAGTCTCCTACAATGAGCAGTTCTTC.